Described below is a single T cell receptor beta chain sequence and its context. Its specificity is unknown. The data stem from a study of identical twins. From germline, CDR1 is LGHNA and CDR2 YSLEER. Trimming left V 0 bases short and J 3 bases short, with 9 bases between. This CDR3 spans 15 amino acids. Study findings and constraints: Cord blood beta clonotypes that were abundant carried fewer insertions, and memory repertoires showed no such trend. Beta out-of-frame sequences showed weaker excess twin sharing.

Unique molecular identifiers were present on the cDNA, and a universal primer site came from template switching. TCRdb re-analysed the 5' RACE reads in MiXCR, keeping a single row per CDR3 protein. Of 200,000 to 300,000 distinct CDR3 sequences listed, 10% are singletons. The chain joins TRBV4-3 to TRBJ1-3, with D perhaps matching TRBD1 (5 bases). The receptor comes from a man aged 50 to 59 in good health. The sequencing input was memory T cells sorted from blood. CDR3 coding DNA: TGCGCCAGCAGCCAAGACCCAGGGAATGGAAACACCATATATTTT. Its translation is CASSQDPGNGNTIYF.